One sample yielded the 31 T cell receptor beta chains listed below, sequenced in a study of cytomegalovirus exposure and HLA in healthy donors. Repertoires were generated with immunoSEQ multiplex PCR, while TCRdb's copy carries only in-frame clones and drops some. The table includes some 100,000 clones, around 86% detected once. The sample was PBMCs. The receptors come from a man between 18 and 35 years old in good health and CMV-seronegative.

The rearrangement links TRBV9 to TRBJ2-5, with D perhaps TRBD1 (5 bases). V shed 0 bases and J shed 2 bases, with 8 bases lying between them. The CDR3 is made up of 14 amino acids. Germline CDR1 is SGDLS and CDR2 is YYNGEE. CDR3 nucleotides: TGTGCCAGCAGCGTAGGACAGAATCAAGAGACCCAGTACTTC. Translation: CASSVGQNQETQYF.

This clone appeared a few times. CDR3 DNA: TGTGCCAGCAGCGCTTCTCCCAAGGTCGGGAGCACTGAAGCTTTCTTT. It codes for CASSASPKVGSTEAFF. J is TRBJ1-1 and V is TRBV9; D is unresolved. There are 16 residues in the CDR3. Trimming pared 3 bases from V and 4 bases from J, leaving 19 bases between. Looked up from germline, CDR1 is SGDLS and CDR2 is YYNGEE.

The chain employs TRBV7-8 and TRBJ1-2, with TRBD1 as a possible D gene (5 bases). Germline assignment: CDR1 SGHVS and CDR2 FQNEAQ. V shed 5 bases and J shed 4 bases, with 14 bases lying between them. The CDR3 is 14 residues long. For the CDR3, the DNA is TGTGCCAGCAGCCCCCAGGGCCTTGGCTATGGCTACACCTTC. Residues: CASSPQGLGYGYTF.

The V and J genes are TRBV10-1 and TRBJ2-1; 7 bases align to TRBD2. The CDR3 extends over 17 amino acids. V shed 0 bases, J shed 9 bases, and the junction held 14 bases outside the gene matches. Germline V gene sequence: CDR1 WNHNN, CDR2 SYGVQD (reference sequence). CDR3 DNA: TGCGCCAGCAGTGAGTCGACATCCCCGGGGGGTAGGGGTGAGCAGTTCTTC. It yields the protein CASSESTSPGGRGEQFF.

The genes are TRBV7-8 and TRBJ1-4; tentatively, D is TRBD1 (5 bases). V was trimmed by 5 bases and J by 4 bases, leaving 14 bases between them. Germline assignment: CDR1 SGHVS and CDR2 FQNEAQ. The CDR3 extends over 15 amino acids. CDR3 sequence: CASSLRTLNNEKLFF. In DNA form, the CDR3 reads TGTGCCAGCAGCCTTAGGACATTAAATAATGAAAAACTGTTTTTT.

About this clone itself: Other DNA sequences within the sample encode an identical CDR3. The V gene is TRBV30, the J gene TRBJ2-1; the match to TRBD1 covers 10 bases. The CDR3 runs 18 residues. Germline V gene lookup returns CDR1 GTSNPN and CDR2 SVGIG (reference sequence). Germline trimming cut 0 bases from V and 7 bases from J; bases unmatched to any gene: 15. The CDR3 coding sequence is TGTGCCTGGAGTGTACGGGGAGCCGGGACAGGGGTGGCAAATGAGCAGTTCTTC. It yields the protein CAWSVRGAGTGVANEQFF.

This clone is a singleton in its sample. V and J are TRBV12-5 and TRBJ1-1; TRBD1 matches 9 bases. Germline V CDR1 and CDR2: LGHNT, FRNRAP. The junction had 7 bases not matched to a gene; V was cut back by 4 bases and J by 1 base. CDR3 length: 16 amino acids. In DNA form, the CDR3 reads TGTGCTAGTGGTTGGGGGACAGGGATGAGGAACACTGAAGCTTTCTTT. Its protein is CASGWGTGMRNTEAFF.

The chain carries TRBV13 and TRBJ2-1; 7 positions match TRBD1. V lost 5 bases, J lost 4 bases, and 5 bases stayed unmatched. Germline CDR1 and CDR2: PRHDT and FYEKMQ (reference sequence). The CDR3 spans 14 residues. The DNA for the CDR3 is TGTGCCAGCAGCCCGCCGGGACAGTACAATGAGCAGTTCTTC. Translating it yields CASSPPGQYNEQFF. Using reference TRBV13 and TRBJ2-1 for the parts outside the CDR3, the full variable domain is AAGVIQSPRHLIKEKRETATLKCYPIPRHDTVYWYQQGPGQDPQFLISFYEKMQSDKGSIPDRFSAQQFSDYHSELNMSSLELGDSALYFCASSPPGQYNEQFFGPGTRLTVL.

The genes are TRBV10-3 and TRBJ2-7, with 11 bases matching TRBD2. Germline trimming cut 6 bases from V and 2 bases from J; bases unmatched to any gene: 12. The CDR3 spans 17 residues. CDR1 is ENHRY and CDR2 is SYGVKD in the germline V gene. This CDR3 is CAIRPGTSGSSAYEQYF. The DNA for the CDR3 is TGTGCCATCAGACCCGGGACTAGCGGTTCCTCGGCCTACGAGCAGTACTTC.

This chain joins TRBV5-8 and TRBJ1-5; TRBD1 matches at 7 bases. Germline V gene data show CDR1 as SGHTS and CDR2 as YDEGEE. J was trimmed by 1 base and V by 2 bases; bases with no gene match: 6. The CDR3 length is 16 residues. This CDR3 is CASSLAGQASNQPQHF. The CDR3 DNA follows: TGTGCCAGCAGCTTAGCCGGACAGGCAAGCAATCAGCCCCAGCATTTT. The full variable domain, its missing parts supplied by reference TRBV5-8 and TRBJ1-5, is EAGVTQSPTHLIKTRGQQATLRCSPISGHTSVYWYQQALGLGLQFLLWYDEGEERNRGNFPPRFSGRQFPNYSSELNVNALELEDSALYLCASSLAGQASNQPQHFGDGTRLSIL.

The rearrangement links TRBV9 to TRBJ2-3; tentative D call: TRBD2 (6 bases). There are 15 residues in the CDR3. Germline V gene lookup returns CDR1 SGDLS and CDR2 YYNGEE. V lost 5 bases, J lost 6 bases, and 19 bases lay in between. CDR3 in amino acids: CASSPVPREPDTQYF. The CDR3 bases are TGTGCCAGCAGTCCTGTCCCTCGGGAGCCGGATACGCAGTATTTT.

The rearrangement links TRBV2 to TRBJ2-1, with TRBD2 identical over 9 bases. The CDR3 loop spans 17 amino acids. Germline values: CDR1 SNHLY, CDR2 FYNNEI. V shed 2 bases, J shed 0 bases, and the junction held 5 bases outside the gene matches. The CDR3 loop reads CASSEFLSGGSYNEQFF. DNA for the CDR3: TGTGCCAGCAGTGAATTTCTTAGCGGGGGCTCCTACAATGAGCAGTTCTTC.

The DNA for the CDR3 is TGCGCCAGCAGGCCCGAGAGCACAGATACGCAGTATTTT. Residues: CASRPESTDTQYF. The chain is built from TRBV5-1 and TRBJ2-3; D unclear. This CDR3 is built from 13 residues. Trimming shortened V by 5 bases and J by 0 bases, and 7 bases separated the two germline ends. The V gene's germline CDR1 is SGHRS and CDR2 YFSETQ.

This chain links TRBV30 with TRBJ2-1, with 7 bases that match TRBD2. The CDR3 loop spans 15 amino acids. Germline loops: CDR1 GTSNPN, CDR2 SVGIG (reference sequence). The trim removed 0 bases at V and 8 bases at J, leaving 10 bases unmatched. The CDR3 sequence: CAWSVGTGGIYEQFF. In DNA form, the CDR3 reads TGTGCCTGGAGTGTAGGGACGGGGGGTATTTATGAGCAGTTCTTC.

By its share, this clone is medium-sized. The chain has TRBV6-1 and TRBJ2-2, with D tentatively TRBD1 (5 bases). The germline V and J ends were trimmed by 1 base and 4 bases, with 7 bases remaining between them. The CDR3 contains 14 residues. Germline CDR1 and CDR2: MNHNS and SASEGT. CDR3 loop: CASSEGGATGELFF. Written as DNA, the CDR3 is TGTGCCAGCAGTGAAGGGGGCGCCACCGGGGAGCTGTTTTTT.

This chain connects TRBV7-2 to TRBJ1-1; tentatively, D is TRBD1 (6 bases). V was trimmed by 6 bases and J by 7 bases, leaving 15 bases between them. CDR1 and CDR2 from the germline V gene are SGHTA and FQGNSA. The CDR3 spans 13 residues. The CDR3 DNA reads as TGTGCCAGCAGTTACCGAGGGGGAGATGAAGCTTTCTTT. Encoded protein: CASSYRGGDEAFF.

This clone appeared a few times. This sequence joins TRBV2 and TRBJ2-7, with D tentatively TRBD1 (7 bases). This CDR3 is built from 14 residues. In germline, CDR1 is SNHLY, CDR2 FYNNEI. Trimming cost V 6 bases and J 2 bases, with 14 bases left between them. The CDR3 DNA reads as TGTGCCAGCAGGGCGGGACAGAGAGCCTACGAGCAGTACTTC. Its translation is CASRAGQRAYEQYF.

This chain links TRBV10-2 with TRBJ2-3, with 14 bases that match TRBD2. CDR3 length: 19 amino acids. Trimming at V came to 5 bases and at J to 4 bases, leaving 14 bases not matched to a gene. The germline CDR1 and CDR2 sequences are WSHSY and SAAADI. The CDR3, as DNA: TGCGCCAGCAGTCCCCGAACCCGACTAGCGGGAGGGGTCGCAGATACGCAGTATTTT. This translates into CASSPRTRLAGGVADTQYF.

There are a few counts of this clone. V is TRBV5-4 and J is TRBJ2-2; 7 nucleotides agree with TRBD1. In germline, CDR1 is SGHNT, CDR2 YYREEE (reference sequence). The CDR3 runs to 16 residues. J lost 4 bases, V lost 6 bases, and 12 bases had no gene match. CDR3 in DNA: TGTGCCAGCACCCTATCTGTGGGGACAGTCACCGGGGAGCTGTTTTTT. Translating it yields CASTLSVGTVTGELFF.

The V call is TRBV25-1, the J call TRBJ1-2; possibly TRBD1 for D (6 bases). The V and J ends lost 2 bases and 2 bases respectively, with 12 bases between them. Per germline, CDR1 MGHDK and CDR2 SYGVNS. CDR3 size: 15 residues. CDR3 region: CASSEGDTLNYGYTF. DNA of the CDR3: TGTGCCAGCAGTGAAGGGGACACCCTAAACTATGGCTACACCTTC.

The DNA of the CDR3 is TGTGCCTGGAGTGTAGGGGCAACTAATGAAAAACTGTTTTTT. Translated: CAWSVGATNEKLFF. The chain has TRBV30 and TRBJ1-4; maybe TRBD1 (5 bases). Per the germline V gene, CDR1 is GTSNPN and CDR2 is SVGIG (reference sequence). The CDR3 contains 14 residues. V was shortened by 0 bases and J by 0 bases, with 5 bases between the two germline ends.

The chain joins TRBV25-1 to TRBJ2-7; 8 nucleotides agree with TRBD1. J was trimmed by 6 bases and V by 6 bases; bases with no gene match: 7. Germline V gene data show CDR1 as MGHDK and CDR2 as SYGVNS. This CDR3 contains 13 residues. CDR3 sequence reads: CASRPQGAGEQYF. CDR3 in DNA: TGTGCCAGCAGACCCCAGGGGGCAGGCGAGCAGTACTTC.

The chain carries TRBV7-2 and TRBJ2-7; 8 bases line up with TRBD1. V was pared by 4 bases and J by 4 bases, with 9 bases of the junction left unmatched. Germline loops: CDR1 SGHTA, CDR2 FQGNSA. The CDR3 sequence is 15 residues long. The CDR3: CASSSRGQGPYEQYF. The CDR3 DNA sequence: TGTGCCAGCAGCTCCAGAGGACAGGGCCCGTACGAGCAGTACTTC.

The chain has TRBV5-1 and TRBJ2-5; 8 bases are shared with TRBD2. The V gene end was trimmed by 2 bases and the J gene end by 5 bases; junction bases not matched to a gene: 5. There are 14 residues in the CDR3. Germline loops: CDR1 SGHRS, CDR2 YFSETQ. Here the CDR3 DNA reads TGCGCCAGCAGCTTCGGTTCTAGCGGGGAGACCCAGTACTTC. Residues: CASSFGSSGETQYF.

CDR3 nucleotide sequence: TGCGCCAGCAGCCCCGACAGCGGAGGGGAGACCCAGTACTTC. Amino acids: CASSPDSGGETQYF. The V and J genes are TRBV4-1 and TRBJ2-5, with D perhaps TRBD2 (6 bases). V lost 4 bases and J 5 bases, leaving 14 bases between the germline ends. This CDR3 has 14 amino acids. Per germline, CDR1 MGHRA and CDR2 YSYEKL.

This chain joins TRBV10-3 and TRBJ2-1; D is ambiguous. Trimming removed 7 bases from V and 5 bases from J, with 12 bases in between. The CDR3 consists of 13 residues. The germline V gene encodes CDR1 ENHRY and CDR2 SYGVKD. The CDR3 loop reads CAITQTPDNEQFF. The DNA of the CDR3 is TGTGCCATCACCCAGACTCCCGACAATGAGCAGTTCTTC.

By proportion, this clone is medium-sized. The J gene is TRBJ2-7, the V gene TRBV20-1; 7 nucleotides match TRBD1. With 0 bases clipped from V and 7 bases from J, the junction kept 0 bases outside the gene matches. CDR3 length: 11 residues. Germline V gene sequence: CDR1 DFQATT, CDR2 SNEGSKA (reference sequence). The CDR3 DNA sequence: TGCAGTGCTAGAGAGGACAGGGAGCAGTACTTC. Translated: CSAREDREQYF.

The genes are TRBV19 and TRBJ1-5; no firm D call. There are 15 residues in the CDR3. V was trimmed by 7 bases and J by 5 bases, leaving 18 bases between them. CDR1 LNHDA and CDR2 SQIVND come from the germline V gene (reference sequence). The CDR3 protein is CASNGADIVDQPQHF. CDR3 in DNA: TGTGCCAGTAACGGAGCGGATATAGTGGATCAGCCCCAGCATTTT.

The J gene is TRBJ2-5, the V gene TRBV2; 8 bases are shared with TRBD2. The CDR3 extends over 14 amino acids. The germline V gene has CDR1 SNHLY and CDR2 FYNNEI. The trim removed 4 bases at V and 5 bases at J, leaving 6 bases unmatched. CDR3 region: CASSVGPGGETQYF. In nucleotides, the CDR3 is TGTGCCAGCAGTGTAGGACCGGGGGGGGAGACCCAGTACTTC.

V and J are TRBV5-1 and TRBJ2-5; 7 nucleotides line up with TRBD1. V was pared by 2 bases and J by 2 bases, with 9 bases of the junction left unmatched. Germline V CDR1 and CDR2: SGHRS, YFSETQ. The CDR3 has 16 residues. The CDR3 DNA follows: TGCGCCAGCAGCTTCCTCGAGACAGGGTCACAAGAGACCCAGTACTTC. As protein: CASSFLETGSQETQYF.

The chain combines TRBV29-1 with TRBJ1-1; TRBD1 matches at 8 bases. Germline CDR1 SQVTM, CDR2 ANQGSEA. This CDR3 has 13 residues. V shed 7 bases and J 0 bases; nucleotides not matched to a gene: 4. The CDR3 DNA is TGCAGCGGATCCAGGGGGCTGAACACTGAAGCTTTCTTT. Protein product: CSGSRGLNTEAFF.